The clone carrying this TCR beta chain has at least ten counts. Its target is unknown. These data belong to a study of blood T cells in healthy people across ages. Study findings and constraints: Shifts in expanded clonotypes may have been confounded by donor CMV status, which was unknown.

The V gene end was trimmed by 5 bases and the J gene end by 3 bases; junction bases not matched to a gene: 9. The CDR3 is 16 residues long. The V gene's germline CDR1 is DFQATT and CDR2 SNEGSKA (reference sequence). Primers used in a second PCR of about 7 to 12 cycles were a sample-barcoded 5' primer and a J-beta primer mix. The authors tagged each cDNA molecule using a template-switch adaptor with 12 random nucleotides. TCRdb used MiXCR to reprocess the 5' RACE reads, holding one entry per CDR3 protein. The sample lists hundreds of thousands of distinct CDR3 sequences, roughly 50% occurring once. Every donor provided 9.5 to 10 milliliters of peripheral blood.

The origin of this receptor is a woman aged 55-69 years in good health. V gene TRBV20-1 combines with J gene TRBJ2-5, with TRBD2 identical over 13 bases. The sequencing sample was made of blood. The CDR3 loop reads CSAQNTGTSGKETQYF. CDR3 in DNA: TGCAGTGCTCAAAATACCGGGACTAGCGGGAAAGAGACCCAGTACTTC.